This TCR beta chain was observed in a study of a mutant IDH1 vaccine in newly diagnosed glioma. Turning to the study itself: Mean patient age was about 40 years; around 62% were male and around 40% female. Previous care, which was radiotherapy, temozolomide, or both, most often involved both.

This clone was counted once. The protocol was immunoSEQ multiplex PCR, while the TCRdb copy is restricted to in-frame clones and leaves out a portion. Seen here are 20,000 to 25,000 clones, about 92% observed once, and the top ten hold around 1.2%. The V and J ends lost 8 bases and 3 bases respectively, with 20 bases between them. Germline lookup yields CDR1 SGHNT and CDR2 YENEEA. The CDR3 length is 16 residues. Time point indicated: baseline, week 1 (first vaccination visit). Sample treatment: pre-vaccination baseline after standard-of-care therapy. Astrocytomas that were new, WHO grade 3 or 4, IDH1-mutant and ATRX-lost were present in the donors.

V usage is TRBV11-3 and J usage is TRBJ1-3; possible D gene TRBD1, 5 bases. The sample consisted of PBMCs, taken from a glioma patient treated with radiotherapy, temozolomide or both. This receptor was obtained from a man in his forties with glioma. CDR3: CASDSRKGPDGNTIYF. The CDR3 bases are TGTGCCAGCGACTCGAGGAAGGGGCCGGATGGAAACACCATATATTTT.